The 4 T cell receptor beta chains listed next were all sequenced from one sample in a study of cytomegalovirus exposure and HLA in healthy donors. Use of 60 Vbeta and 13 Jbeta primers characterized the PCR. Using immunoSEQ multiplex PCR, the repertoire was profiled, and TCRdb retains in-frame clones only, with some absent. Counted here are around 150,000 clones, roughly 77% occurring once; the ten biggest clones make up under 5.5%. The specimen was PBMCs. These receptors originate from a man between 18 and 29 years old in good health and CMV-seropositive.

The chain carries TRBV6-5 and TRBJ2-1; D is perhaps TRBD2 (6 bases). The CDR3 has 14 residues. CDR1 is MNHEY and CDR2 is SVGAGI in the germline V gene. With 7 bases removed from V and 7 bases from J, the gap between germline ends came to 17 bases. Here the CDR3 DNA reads TGTGCCAGCACCCCGAACGGGGGTCGGAATGAGCAGTTCTTC. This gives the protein CASTPNGGRNEQFF.

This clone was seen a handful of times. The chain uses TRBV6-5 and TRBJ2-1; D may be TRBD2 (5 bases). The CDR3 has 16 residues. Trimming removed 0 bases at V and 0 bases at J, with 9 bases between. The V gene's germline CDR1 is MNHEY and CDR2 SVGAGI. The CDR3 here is CASSYSSAGSYNEQFF. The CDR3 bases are TGTGCCAGCAGTTACTCGTCGGCGGGCTCCTACAATGAGCAGTTCTTC.

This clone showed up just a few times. CDR3 protein: CASGNRGGGYGYTF. Here the CDR3 DNA reads TGTGCCAGCGGCAACAGGGGTGGAGGGTATGGCTACACCTTC. The chain has TRBV2 and TRBJ1-2, with 7 positions matching TRBD1. V lost 8 bases to trimming and J lost 5 bases; unmatched junction nucleotides: 11. Germline V gene lookup returns CDR1 SNHLY and CDR2 FYNNEI. The CDR3 runs 14 residues.

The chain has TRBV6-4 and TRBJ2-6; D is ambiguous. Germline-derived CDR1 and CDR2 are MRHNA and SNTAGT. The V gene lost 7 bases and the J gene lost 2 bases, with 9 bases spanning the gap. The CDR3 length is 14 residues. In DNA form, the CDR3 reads TGTGCCAGCACCACAAACCCTGGGGCCAACGTCCTGACTTTC. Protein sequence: CASTTNPGANVLTF.